This TCR beta chain was recorded in a study of cytomegalovirus exposure and HLA in healthy donors. The PCR had 60 Vbeta and 13 Jbeta primers. Sequencing was performed with immunoSEQ multiplex PCR; in TCRdb, only in-frame clones are kept and a portion is missing. Of 190,000 or so clones in the sample, roughly 87% were seen once. CDR3 length: 18 residues. V gave up 3 bases and J gave up 4 bases; unmatched junction bases: 14. Germline CDR1 reads SGHTA; CDR2 reads FQGNSA. Sequences were obtained from PBMCs. The chain recombines TRBV7-2 with TRBJ2-7, with 11 bases lining up with TRBD2. The TCR comes from a man aged 50 to 59 in good health and CMV-seronegative. The CDR3 nucleotides read TGTGCCAGCAGCTTCAATAGTCTAGCGGGAGGAAGTGTGTACGAGCAGTACTTC. This encodes CASSFNSLAGGSVYEQYF.